A single sample is the source of the 6 T cell receptor beta chains below, sequenced in a study of T cell responses to AZD1222 COVID-19 vaccine. Assay used: immunoSEQ multiplex PCR; TCRdb lists only in-frame clones, some missing. The sample lists 150,000 or so clones; 90% to 95% were seen once. This material consisted of peripheral blood, taken on day 0 of AZD1222 vaccination. All receptors come from an adult in good health.

The genes are TRBV7-9 and TRBJ1-2; 8 positions match TRBD1. V lost 4 bases to trimming and J lost 6 bases; unmatched junction nucleotides: 16. The CDR3 totals 17 residues. Per germline, CDR1 SEHNR and CDR2 FQNEAQ (reference sequence). The CDR3 sequence: CASSSGQVGSGVNGYTF. The CDR3 DNA sequence: TGTGCCAGCAGCTCGGGACAGGTGGGGTCTGGTGTAAATGGCTACACCTTC.

This clone is a singleton in its sample. CDR3 in DNA: TGCGCCAGCAGTGAGCAGGGGCTAGGTCAGCCCCAGCATTTT. Protein product: CASSEQGLGQPQHF. The chain recombines TRBV10-2 with TRBJ1-5; possibly TRBD1 for D (6 bases). Trimming stripped 2 bases from V and 6 bases from J, with 11 bases between. Germline values: CDR1 WSHSY, CDR2 SAAADI. The CDR3 loop spans 14 amino acids.

This chain joins TRBV12-3 or TRBV12-4 and TRBJ1-1; no firm D call. Trimming removed 4 bases from V and 5 bases from J, with 8 bases in between. This CDR3 contains 12 residues. CDR3 sequence (DNA): TGTGCCAGCAGTTCCGGGAGAACTGAAGCTTTCTTT. Translating gives CASSSGRTEAFF.

The chain is built from TRBV3-1 (or the pseudogene TRBV3-2) and TRBJ2-1, with 8 bases identical to TRBD2. CDR1 is LGHDT, CDR2 YNNKEL, per germline (reference sequence). With V trimmed by 4 bases and J by 8 bases, 1 base remained unmatched. The CDR3 length is 12 residues. CDR3 in DNA: TGTGCCAGCAGCCCGCGGGAGGATGAGCAGTTCTTC. Its translation is CASSPREDEQFF.

The chain is built from TRBV2 and TRBJ2-7; 10 bases are shared with TRBD2. This CDR3 has 15 amino acids. Germline loops: CDR1 SNHLY, CDR2 FYNNEI. The trim removed 6 bases at V and 2 bases at J, leaving 7 bases unmatched. For the CDR3, the DNA is TGTGCCAGCAGCATCAGGACTAGCGGACCCTACGAGCAGTACTTC. This gives the protein CASSIRTSGPYEQYF. The full variable domain, completed using reference TRBV2 and TRBJ2-7, is EPEVTQTPSHQVTQMGQEVILRCVPISNHLYFYWYRQILGQKVEFLVSFYNNEISEKSEIFDDQFSVERPDGSNFTLKIRSTKLEDSAMYFCASSIRTSGPYEQYFGPGTRLTVT.

The chain recombines TRBV11-2 with TRBJ2-7, with D possibly being TRBD2 (6 bases). The CDR3 has 15 amino acids. V lost 3 bases and J 3 bases, leaving 15 bases between the germline ends. Germline values: CDR1 SGHAT, CDR2 FQNNGV. The CDR3 is CASSLLVGGLYEQYF. The CDR3 DNA is TGTGCCAGCAGCTTGCTAGTCGGGGGTCTCTACGAGCAGTACTTC.